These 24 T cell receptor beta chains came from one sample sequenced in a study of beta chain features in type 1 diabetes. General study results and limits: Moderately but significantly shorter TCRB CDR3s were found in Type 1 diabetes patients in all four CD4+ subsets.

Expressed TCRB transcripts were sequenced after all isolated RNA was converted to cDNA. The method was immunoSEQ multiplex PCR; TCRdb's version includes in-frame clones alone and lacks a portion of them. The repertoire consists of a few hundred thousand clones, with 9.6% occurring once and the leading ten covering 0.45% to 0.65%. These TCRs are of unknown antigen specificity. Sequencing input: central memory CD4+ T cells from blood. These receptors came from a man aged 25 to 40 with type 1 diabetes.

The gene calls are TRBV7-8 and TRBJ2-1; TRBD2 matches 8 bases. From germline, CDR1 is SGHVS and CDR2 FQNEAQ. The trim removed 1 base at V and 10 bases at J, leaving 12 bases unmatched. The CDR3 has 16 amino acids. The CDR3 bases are TGTGCCAGCAGCTTAGGATCCAGCGGGAGCTTTAGGGAGCAGTTCTTC. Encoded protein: CASSLGSSGSFREQFF. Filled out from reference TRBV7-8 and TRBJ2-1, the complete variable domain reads GAGVSQSPRYKVAKRGQDVALRCDPISGHVSLFWYQQALGQGPEFLTYFQNEAQLDKSGLPSDRFFAERPEGSVSTLKIQRTQQEDSAVYLCASSLGSSGSFREQFFGPGTRLTVL.

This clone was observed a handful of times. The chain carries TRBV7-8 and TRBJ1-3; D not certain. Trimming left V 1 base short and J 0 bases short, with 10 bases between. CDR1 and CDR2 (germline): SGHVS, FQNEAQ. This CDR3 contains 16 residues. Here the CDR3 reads CASSLVVWISGNTIYF. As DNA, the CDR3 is TGTGCCAGCAGCTTAGTTGTGTGGATCTCTGGAAACACCATATATTTT.

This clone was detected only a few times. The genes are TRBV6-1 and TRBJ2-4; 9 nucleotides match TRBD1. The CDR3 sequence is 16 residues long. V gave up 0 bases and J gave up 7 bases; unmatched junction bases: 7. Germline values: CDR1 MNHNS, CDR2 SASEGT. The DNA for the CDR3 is TGTGCCAGCAGTGAAGCGATGGGACAGGGATCGAACATTCAGTACTTC. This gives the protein CASSEAMGQGSNIQYF.

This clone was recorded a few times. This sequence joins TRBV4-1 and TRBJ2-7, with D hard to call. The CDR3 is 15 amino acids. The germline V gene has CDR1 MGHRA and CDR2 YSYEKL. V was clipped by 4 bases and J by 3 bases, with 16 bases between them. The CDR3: CASSRGISSRYEQYF. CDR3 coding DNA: TGCGCCAGCAGCCGAGGAATAAGTAGCCGCTACGAGCAGTACTTC.

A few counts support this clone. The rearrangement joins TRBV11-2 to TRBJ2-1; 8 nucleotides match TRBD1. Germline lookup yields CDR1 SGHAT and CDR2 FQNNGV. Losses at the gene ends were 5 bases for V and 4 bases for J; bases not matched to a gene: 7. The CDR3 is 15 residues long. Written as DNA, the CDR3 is TGTGCCAGCAGCACCCGACAGGGGATGTACAATGAGCAGTTCTTC. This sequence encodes CASSTRQGMYNEQFF.

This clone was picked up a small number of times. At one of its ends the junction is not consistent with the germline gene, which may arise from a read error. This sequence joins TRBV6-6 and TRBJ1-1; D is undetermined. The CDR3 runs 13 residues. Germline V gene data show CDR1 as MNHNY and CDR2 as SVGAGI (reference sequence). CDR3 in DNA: TGTGCCATCAGTGAGAGCCAGACTGTTGAAGCTTTCTTT. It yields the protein CAISESQTVEAFF.

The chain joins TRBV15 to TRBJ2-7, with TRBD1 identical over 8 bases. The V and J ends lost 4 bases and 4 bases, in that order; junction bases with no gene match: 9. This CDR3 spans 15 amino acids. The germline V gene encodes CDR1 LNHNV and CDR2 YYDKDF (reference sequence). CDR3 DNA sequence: TGTGCCACCAGCAAGACAGGGGCCAAGTCTTACGAGCAGTACTTC. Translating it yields CATSKTGAKSYEQYF.

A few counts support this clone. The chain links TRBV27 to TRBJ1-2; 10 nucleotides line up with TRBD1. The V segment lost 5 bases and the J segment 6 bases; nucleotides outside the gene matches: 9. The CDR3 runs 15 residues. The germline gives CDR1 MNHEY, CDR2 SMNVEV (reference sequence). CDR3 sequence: CASSEWDRGRDGYTF. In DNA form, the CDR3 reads TGTGCCAGCAGTGAATGGGACAGGGGTAGGGATGGCTACACCTTC.

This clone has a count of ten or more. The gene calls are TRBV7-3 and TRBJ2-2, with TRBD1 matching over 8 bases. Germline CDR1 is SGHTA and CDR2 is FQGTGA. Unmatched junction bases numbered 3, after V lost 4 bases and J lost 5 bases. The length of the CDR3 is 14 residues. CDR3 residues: CASSSGQVTGELFF. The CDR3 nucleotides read TGTGCCAGCAGCTCGGGACAGGTGACCGGGGAGCTGTTTTTT.

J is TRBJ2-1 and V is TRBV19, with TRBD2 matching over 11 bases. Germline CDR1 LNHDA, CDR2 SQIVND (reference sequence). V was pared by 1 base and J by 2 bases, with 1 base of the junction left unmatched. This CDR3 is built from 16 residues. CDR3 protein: CASSIGGLAAYNEQFF. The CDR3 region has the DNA TGTGCCAGTAGTATAGGGGGACTAGCGGCCTACAATGAGCAGTTCTTC.

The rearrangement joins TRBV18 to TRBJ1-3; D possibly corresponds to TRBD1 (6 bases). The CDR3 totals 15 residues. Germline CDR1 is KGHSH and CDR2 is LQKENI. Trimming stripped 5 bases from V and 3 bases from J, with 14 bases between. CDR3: CASSNQDRSGNTIYF. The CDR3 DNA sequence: TGTGCCAGCTCAAATCAAGACAGGAGTGGAAACACCATATATTTT.

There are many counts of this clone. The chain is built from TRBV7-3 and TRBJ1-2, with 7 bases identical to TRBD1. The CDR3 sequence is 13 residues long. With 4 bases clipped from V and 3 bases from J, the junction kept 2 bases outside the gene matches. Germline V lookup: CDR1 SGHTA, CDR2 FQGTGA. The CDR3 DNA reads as TGTGCCAGCAGCTCCGGGACAGACTATGGCTACACCTTC. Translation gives CASSSGTDYGYTF. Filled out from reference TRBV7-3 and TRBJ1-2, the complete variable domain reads GAGVSQTPSNKVTEKGKYVELRCDPISGHTALYWYRQSLGQGPEFLIYFQGTGAADDSGLPNDRFFAVRPEGSVSTLKIQRTERGDSAVYLCASSSGTDYGYTFGSGTRLTVV.

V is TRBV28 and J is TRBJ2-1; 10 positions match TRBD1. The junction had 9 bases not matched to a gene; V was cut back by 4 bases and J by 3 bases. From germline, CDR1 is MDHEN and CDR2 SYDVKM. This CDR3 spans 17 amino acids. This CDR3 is CASSSPGGTGVYNEQFF. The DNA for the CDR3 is TGTGCCAGCAGTTCCCCCGGCGGGACAGGGGTCTACAATGAGCAGTTCTTC.

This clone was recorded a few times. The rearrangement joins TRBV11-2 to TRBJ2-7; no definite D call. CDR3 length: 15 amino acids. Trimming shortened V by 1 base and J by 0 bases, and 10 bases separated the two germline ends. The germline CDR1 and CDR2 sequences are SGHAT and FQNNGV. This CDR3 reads CASSLGRGPSYEQYF. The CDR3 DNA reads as TGTGCCAGCAGCTTAGGACGTGGTCCCTCCTACGAGCAGTACTTC.

CDR3 protein: CASSETRGYTEAFF. CDR3 DNA sequence: TGTGCCAGCAGTGAAACCAGGGGATACACTGAAGCTTTCTTT. The chain recombines TRBV6-1 with TRBJ1-1; a possible D gene is TRBD1 (6 bases). V was shortened by 2 bases and J by 3 bases, with 10 bases between the two germline ends. Per the germline V gene, CDR1 is MNHNS and CDR2 is SASEGT. The CDR3 sequence is 14 residues long.

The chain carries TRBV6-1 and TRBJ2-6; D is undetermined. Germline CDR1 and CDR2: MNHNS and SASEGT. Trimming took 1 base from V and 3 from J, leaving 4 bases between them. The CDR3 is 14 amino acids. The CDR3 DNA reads TGTGCCAGCAGTGAAGGGGGTGGGGCCAACGTCCTGACTTTC. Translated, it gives CASSEGGGANVLTF.

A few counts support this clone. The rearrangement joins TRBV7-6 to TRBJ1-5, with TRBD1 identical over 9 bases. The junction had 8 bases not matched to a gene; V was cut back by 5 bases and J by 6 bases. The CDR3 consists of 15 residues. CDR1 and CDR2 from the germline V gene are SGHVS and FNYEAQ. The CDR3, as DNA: TGTGCCAGCAGCCCGGGACAGGGTACTGCTCAGCCCCAGCATTTT. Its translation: CASSPGQGTAQPQHF. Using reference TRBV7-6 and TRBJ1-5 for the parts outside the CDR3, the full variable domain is GAGVSQSPRYKVTKRGQDVALRCDPISGHVSLYWYRQALGQGPEFLTYFNYEAQQDKSGLPNDRFSAERPEGSISTLTIQRTEQRDSAMYRCASSPGQGTAQPQHFGDGTRLSIL.

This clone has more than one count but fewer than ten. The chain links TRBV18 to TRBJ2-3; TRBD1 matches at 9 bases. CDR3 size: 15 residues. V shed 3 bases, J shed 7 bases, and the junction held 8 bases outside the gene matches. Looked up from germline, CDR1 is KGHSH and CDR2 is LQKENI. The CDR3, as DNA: TGTGCCAGCTCACCCCTGACAGGGGGTGAGAATACGCAGTATTTT. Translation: CASSPLTGGENTQYF.

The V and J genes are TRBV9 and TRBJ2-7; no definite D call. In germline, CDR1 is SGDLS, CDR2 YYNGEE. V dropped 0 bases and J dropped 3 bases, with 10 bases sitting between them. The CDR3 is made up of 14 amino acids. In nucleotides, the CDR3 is TGTGCCAGCAGCGTAGACCAGGCCGGCTACGAGCAGTACTTC. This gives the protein CASSVDQAGYEQYF.

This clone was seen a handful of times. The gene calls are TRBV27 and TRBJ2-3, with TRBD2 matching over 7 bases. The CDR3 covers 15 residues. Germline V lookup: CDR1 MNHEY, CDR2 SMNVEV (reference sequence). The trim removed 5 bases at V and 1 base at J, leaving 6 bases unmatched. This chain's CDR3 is CASSGRGSGTDTQYF. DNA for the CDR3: TGTGCCAGCAGTGGGCGCGGGAGTGGCACAGATACGCAGTATTTT.

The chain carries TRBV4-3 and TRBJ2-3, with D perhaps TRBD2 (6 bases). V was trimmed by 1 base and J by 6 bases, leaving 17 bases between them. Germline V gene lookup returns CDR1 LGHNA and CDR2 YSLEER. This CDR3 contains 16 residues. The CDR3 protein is CASSQGTSIGGDTQYF. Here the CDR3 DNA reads TGCGCCAGCAGCCAAGGGACTTCTATTGGGGGGGATACGCAGTATTTT.

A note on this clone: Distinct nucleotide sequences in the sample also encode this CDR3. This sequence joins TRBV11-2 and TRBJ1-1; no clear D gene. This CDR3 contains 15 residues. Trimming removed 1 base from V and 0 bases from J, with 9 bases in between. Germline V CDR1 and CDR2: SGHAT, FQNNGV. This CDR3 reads CASSLGTGLNTEAFF. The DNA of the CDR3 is TGTGCCAGCAGCTTAGGGACCGGGCTGAACACTGAAGCTTTCTTT.

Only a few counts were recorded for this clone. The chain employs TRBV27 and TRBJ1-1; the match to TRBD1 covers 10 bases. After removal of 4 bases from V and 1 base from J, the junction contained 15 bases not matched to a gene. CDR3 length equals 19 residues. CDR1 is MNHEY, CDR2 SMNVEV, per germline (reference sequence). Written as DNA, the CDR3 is TGTGCCAGCAGTTACCTAGCCCGCCTTGGGACAGGGGCGAACACTGAAGCTTTCTTT. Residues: CASSYLARLGTGANTEAFF.

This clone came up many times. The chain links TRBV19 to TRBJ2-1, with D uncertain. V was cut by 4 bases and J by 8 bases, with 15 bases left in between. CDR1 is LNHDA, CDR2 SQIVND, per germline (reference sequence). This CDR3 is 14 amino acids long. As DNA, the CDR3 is TGTGCCAGTAGTACCCCCGCCGTACGCGATGAGCAGTTCTTC. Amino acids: CASSTPAVRDEQFF.